The present TCR beta chain was sequenced within a study of blood T cell repertoires in COVID-19. Per the germline V gene, CDR1 is MNHEY and CDR2 is SVGEGT. CDR3 length: 15 amino acids. Unmatched junction bases numbered 3, after V lost 0 bases and J lost 7 bases. Sequencing used immunoSEQ multiplex PCR; TCRdb keeps in-frame clones, though not all of them. The sample has roughly 250,000 clones; more than 70% are singletons. The chain uses TRBV6-2 or TRBV6-3 and TRBJ2-1; the match to TRBD2 covers 10 bases. The sequence was obtained from a woman aged 40 to 50 who had recovered from COVID-19. Sequencing input: peripheral blood. The CDR3 sequence is CASSYSGLAQNEQFF. DNA of the CDR3: TGTGCCAGCAGTTACTCGGGACTAGCGCAGAATGAGCAGTTCTTC.